The 12 T cell receptor beta chains presented below share a single source sample, sequenced in a study of blood T cell repertoires in COVID-19. The table came from immunoSEQ multiplex PCR; TCRdb's copy has only in-frame clones and leaves some out. The table has about 260,000 clones, about 87% seen once. Sequencing input: peripheral blood. The receptors originated from a woman aged 40 to 50 who had recovered from COVID-19.

The chain has TRBV2 and TRBJ2-5; a possible D gene is TRBD1 (5 bases). The CDR3 spans 14 residues. From germline, CDR1 is SNHLY and CDR2 FYNNEI. The V end lost 5 bases, the J end lost 7 bases, and 17 bases lay between the germline ends. The CDR3 loop is CASSPDSTSWTQYF. Written as DNA, the CDR3 is TGTGCCAGCAGTCCCGACAGTACCAGTTGGACCCAGTACTTC.

V usage is TRBV9 and J usage is TRBJ1-1; a weak D match, TRBD1 (5 bases). Looked up from germline, CDR1 is SGDLS and CDR2 is YYNGEE. This CDR3 has 15 residues. V shed 0 bases and J shed 3 bases, with 12 bases lying between them. The CDR3 here is CASSVAGGIDTEAFF. CDR3 DNA sequence: TGTGCCAGCAGCGTAGCCGGGGGAATAGACACTGAAGCTTTCTTT.

This chain joins TRBV2 and TRBJ2-5, with D possibly TRBD2 on 5 matching bases. CDR3 length equals 13 residues. Trimming stripped 4 bases from V and 1 base from J, with 7 bases between. From germline, CDR1 is SNHLY and CDR2 FYNNEI. In nucleotides, the CDR3 is TGTGCCAGCAGTGCGGAGGCCCAAGAGACCCAGTACTTC. Translation: CASSAEAQETQYF.

CDR3 in DNA: TGTGCCAGCAGCCCTACTAGCGTCACCGGGGAGCTGTTTTTT. It is translated as CASSPTSVTGELFF. The gene calls are TRBV7-3 and TRBJ2-2; 7 nucleotides align to TRBD2. Germline V gene sequence: CDR1 SGHTA, CDR2 FQGTGA. After removal of 5 bases from V and 4 bases from J, the junction contained 4 bases not matched to a gene. CDR3 size: 14 residues.

With regard to this clone: Compared with germline, one end of the junction differs, possibly owing to a read error. The CDR3 DNA reads as TGTGCCAGCAGGGAAGGACTAACTGGAAACACCATATATTTT. It specifies CASREGLTGNTIYF. The chain links TRBV2 to TRBJ1-3; no definite D call. Germline V gene lookup returns CDR1 SNHLY and CDR2 FYNNEI. The CDR3 is made up of 14 amino acids.

This clone was observed a handful of times. V gene TRBV5-1 combines with J gene TRBJ2-7, with D possibly matching TRBD1 (6 bases). Trimming removed 4 bases from V and 5 bases from J, with 10 bases in between. The germline gives CDR1 SGHRS, CDR2 YFSETQ. CDR3 length equals 12 residues. The CDR3 bases are TGCGCCAGCAGCCCACAGGGCCACGAGCAGTACTTC. Translated, it gives CASSPQGHEQYF.

J is TRBJ2-5 and V is TRBV10-3; 7 nucleotides match TRBD2. The CDR3 extends over 16 amino acids. Trimming cost V 0 bases and J 6 bases; bases outside gene matches: 10. Germline loops: CDR1 ENHRY, CDR2 SYGVKD. CDR3 DNA sequence: TGTGCCATCAGTGAGTCGAGGGGAGGGCAGGCAAAGACCCAGTACTTC. This codes for CAISESRGGQAKTQYF.

This clone turned up a few times. The chain recombines TRBV11-2 with TRBJ2-3; D possibly corresponds to TRBD1 (7 bases). Germline-derived CDR1 and CDR2 are SGHAT and FQNNGV. V was pared by 3 bases and J by 6 bases, with 16 bases between. The CDR3 consists of 15 residues. The CDR3 region has the DNA TGTGCCAGCAGCTTCGGAGGGGGCGAAGGTGATACGCAGTATTTT. Its protein is CASSFGGGEGDTQYF.

The chain combines TRBV3-1 (or the pseudogene TRBV3-2) with TRBJ1-2, with a tentative D call TRBD1 (5 bases). This CDR3 spans 14 amino acids. The V end was cut by 1 base, the J end by 5 bases, with 11 bases between. Germline V gene data show CDR1 as LGHDT and CDR2 as YNNKEL (reference sequence). CDR3 nucleotide sequence: TGTGCCAGCAGCCAAGGATGGGGGGGGTATGGCTACACCTTC. Protein: CASSQGWGGYGYTF.

The DNA of the CDR3 is TGTGCCAGCAGCCGGATCGGGGGACCGTATGGCTACACCTTC. Translating gives CASSRIGGPYGYTF. This chain connects TRBV7-2 to TRBJ1-2, with D possibly TRBD1 on 5 matching bases. Germline CDR1 reads SGHTA; CDR2 reads FQGNSA. V was clipped by 5 bases and J by 5 bases, with 15 bases between them. This CDR3 contains 14 residues.

The chain carries TRBV9 and TRBJ1-1; TRBD1 matches 11 bases. The germline V gene has CDR1 SGDLS and CDR2 YYNGEE. Losses at the gene ends were 3 bases for V and 4 bases for J; bases not matched to a gene: 5. This CDR3 has 15 residues. The CDR3 is CASSDAGTGGTEAFF. In DNA, the CDR3 is TGTGCCAGCAGCGATGCCGGGACAGGGGGCACTGAAGCTTTCTTT.

This rearrangement joins TRBV20-1 to TRBJ2-5, with TRBD2 matching over 7 bases. From germline, CDR1 is DFQATT and CDR2 SNEGSKA (reference sequence). The CDR3 length is 12 residues. Germline trimming cut 3 bases from V and 5 bases from J; bases unmatched to any gene: 3. The CDR3 is CSASGGGETQYF. CDR3 sequence (DNA): TGCAGTGCTAGTGGGGGAGGGGAGACCCAGTACTTC.